This T cell receptor beta chain appears in the sequencing data of a study of shared clonotypes between healthy human individuals. Repertoires were generated with immunoSEQ multiplex PCR, while TCRdb's copy carries only in-frame clones and drops some. The table has about 1 million clones, under 80% seen once. CDR1 and CDR2 (germline): MDHEN, SYDVKM. V shed 7 bases and J shed 2 bases, with 17 bases lying between them. This CDR3 is built from 16 residues. The TCR was taken from a man aged 18 to 29 in good health. The chain is built from TRBV28 and TRBJ2-2; a possible D gene is TRBD2 (6 bases). Source material: memory CD4+ T cells sorted from blood. Indicated subset: CD45RA-negative fraction. DNA for the CDR3: TGTGCCAGCACTAACCCGGCGGGGCGCAACACCGGGGAGCTGTTTTTT. This translates into CASTNPAGRNTGELFF.